A single sample gave rise to the 3 T cell receptor beta chains below, sequenced in a study of blood T cell repertoires in COVID-19. The data were produced by immunoSEQ multiplex PCR, yet TCRdb's version contains in-frame clones alone and is incomplete. Of 60,000 to 85,000 clones in the sample, more than 90% were seen once. Sequencing used peripheral blood. The receptors were sampled from a man in his forties or fifties with acute or convalescent COVID-19.

Here the CDR3 reads CASSLSTGSKNTEAFF. The CDR3 coding sequence is TGCGCCAGCAGCTTGTCCACAGGGTCCAAGAACACTGAAGCTTTCTTT. The chain links TRBV5-1 to TRBJ1-1; possible D gene TRBD1, 6 bases. In germline, CDR1 is SGHRS, CDR2 YFSETQ. The CDR3 runs 16 residues. V was clipped by 1 base and J by 1 base, with 14 bases between them.

This rearrangement joins TRBV7-9 to TRBJ1-1, with a possible D match to TRBD1 (6 bases). This CDR3 is 14 amino acids long. With 11 bases removed from V and 7 bases from J, the gap between germline ends came to 23 bases. The germline CDR1 and CDR2 sequences are SEHNR and FQNEAQ (reference sequence). The CDR3 is CAGEWLGGMGEAFF. The CDR3 nucleotides are TGTGCCGGGGAATGGTTAGGGGGAATGGGTGAAGCTTTCTTT.

The rearrangement joins TRBV15 to TRBJ2-3; D is perhaps TRBD2 (6 bases). The CDR3 spans 17 residues. Germline V lookup: CDR1 LNHNV, CDR2 YYDKDF (reference sequence). The ends were cut back, 0 bases at V and 3 bases at J, with 16 bases in the middle. The CDR3 DNA is TGTGCCACCAGCAGAGATCTCGACTACGCGGGAACAGATACGCAGTATTTT. This encodes CATSRDLDYAGTDTQYF.